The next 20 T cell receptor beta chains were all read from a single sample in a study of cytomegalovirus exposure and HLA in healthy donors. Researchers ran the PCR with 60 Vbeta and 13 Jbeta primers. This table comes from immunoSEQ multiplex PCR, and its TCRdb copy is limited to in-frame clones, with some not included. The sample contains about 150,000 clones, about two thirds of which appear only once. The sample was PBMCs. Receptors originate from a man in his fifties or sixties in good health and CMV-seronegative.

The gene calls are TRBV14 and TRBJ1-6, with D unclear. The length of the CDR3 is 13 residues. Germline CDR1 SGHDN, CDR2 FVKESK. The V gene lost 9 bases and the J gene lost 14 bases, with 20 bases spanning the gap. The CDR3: CASSSRILGALHF. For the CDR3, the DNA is TGTGCCAGTAGTAGCAGAATACTCGGGGCCCTCCACTTT.

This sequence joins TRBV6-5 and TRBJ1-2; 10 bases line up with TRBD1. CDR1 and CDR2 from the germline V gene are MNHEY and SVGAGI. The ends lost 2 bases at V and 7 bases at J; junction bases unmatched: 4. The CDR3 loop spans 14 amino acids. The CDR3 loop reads CASSYVGTGVGYTF. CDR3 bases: TGTGCCAGCAGTTACGTCGGGACAGGGGTTGGCTACACCTTC.

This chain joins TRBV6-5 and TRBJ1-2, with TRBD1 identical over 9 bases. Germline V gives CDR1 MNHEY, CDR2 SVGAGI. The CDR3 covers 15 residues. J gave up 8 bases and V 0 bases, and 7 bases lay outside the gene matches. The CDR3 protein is CASSYSRDRVLGYTF. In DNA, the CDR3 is TGTGCCAGCAGTTACTCCCGGGACAGGGTTTTAGGCTACACCTTC.

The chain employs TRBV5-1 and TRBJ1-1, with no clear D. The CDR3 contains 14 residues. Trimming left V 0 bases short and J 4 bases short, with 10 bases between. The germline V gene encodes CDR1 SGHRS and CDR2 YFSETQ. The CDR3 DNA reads TGCGCCAGCAGCTTGGTCCCGGGATCCACTGAAGCTTTCTTT. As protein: CASSLVPGSTEAFF. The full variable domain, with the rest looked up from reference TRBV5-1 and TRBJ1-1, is KAGVTQTPRYLIKTRGQQVTLSCSPISGHRSVSWYQQTPGQGLQFLFEYFSETQRNKGNFPGRFSGRQFSNSRSEMNVSTLELGDSALYLCASSLVPGSTEAFFGQGTRLTVV.

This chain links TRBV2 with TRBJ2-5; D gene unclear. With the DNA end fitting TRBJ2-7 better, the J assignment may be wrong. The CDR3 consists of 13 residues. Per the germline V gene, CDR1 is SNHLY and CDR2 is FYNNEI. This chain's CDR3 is CASCGGDSYEQYF. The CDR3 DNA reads TGTGCCAGCTGCGGTGGGGACTCCTACGAGCAGTACTTC.

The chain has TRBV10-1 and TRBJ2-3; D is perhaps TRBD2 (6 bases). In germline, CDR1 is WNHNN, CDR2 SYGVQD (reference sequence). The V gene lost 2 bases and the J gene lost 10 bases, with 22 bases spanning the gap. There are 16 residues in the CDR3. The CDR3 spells CASSEGGPTGRIPQYF. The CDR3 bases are TGCGCCAGCAGTGAGGGGGGACCCACGGGGAGGATACCGCAGTATTTT.

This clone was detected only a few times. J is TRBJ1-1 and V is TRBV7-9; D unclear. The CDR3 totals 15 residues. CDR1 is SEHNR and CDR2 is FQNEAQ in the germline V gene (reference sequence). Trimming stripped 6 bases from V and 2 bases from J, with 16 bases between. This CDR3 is CASRPKTRINTEAFF. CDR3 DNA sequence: TGTGCCAGCAGACCCAAGACCAGGATTAACACTGAAGCTTTCTTT.

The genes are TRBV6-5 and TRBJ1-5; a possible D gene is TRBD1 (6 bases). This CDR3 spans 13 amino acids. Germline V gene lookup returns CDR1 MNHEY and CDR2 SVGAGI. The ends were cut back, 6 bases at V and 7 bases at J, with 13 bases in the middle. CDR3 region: CASSPDRLQPQHF. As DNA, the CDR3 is TGTGCCAGCAGCCCAGACAGGCTCCAGCCCCAGCATTTT.

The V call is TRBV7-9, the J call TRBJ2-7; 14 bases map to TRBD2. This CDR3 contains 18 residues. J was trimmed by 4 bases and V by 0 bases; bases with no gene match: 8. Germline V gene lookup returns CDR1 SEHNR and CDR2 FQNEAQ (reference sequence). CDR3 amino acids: CASSLASGLAGVKYEQYF. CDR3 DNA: TGTGCCAGCAGCTTAGCATCGGGACTAGCGGGAGTTAAGTACGAGCAGTACTTC.

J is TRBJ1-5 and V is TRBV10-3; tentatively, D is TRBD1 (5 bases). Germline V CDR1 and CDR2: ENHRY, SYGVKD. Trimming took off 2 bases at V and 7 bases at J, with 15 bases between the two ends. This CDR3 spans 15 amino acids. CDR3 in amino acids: CAISEGRALGQPQHF. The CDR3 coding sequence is TGTGCCATCAGTGAGGGCAGGGCCCTAGGGCAGCCCCAGCATTTT.

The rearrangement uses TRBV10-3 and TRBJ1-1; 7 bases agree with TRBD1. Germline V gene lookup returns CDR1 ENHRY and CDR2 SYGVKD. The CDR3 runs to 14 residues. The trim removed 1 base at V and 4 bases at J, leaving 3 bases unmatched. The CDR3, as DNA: TGTGCCATCAGTGAGTACAGGGGATTCACTGAAGCTTTCTTT. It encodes CAISEYRGFTEAFF.

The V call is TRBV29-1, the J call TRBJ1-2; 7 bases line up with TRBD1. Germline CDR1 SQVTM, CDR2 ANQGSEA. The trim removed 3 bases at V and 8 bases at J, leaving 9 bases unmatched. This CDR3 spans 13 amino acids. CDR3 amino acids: CSVDPYRGGGYTF. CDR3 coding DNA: TGCAGCGTTGATCCCTACAGGGGTGGAGGCTACACCTTC.

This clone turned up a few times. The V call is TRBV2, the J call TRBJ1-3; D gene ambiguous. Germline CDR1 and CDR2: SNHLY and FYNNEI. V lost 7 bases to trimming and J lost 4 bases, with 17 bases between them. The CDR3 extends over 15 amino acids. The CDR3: CASTADSSRGNTIYF. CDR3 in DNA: TGTGCCAGCACGGCAGATTCTTCCAGGGGAAACACCATATATTTT.

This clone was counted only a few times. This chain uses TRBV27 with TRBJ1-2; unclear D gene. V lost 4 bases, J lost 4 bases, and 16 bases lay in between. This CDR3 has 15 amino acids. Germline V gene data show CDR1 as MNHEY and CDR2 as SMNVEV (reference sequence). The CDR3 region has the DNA TGTGCCAGCAGTTCCCATCGGAAGGGAGGCTATGGCTACACCTTC. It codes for CASSSHRKGGYGYTF.

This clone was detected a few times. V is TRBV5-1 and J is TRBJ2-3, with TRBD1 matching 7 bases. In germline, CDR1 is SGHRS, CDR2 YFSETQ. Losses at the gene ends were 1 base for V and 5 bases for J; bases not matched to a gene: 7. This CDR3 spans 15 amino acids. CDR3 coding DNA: TGCGCCAGCAGCTTGAGGGTAGGGGGCAAAGATACGCAGTATTTT. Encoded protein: CASSLRVGGKDTQYF.

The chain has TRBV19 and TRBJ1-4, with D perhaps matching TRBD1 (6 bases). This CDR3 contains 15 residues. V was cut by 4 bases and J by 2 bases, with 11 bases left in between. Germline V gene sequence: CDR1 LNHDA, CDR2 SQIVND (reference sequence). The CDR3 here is CASSTRQETNEKLFF. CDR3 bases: TGTGCCAGTAGTACCCGACAGGAGACTAATGAAAAACTGTTTTTT.

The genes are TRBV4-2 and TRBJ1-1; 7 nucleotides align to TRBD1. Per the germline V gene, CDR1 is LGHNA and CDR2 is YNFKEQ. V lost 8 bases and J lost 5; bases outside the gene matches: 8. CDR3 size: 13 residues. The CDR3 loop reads CASQGGSVTEAFF. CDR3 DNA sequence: TGTGCCAGCCAGGGGGGATCGGTGACTGAAGCTTTCTTT.

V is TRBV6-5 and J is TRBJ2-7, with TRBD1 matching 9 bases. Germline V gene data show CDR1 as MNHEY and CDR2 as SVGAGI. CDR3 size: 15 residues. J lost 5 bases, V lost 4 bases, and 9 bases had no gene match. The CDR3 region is CASSSTGGNIDEQYF. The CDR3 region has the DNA TGTGCCAGCAGTTCGACAGGGGGGAATATAGACGAGCAGTACTTC.

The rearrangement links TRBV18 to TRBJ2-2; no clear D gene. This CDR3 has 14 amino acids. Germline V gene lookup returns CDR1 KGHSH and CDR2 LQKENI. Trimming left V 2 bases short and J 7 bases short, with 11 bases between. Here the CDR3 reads CASSPTDFGGELFF. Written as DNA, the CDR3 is TGTGCCAGCTCACCAACAGATTTCGGCGGGGAGCTGTTTTTT.

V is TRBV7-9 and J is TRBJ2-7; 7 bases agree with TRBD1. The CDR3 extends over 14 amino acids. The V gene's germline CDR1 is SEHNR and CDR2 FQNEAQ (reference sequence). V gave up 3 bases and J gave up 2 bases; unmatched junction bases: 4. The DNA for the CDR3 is TGTGCCAGCAGCTTGGGACAGAGGGCCTACGAGCAGTACTTC. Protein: CASSLGQRAYEQYF. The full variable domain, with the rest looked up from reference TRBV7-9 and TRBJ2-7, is DTGVSQNPRHKITKRGQNVTFRCDPISEHNRLYWYRQTLGQGPEFLTYFQNEAQLEKSRLLSDRFSAERPKGSFSTLEIQRTEQGDSAMYLCASSLGQRAYEQYFGPGTRLTVT.